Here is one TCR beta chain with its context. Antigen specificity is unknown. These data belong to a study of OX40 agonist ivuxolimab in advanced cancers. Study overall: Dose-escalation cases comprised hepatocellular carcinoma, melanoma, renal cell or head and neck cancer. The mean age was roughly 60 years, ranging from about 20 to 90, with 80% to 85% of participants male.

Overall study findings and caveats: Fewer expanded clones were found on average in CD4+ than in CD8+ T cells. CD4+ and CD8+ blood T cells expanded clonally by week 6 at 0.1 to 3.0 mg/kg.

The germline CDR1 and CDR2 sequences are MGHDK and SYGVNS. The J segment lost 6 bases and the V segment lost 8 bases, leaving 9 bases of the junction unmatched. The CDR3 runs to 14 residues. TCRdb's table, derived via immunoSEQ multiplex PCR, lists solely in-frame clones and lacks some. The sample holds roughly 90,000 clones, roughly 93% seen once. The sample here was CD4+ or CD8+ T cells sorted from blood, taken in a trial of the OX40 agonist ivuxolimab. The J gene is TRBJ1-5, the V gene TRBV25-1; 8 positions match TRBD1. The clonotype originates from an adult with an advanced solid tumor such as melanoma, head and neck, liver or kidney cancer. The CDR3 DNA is TGTGCCAGCCAGGGGGCAGGGTCGGGTCAGCCCCAGCATTTT. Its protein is CASQGAGSGQPQHF.